These T cell receptor beta chains were read from a single sample in a study of blood T cells in healthy people across ages. TCRdb called the 5' RACE reads again in MiXCR, with one record for every CDR3 protein. The sample carries roughly 1.5 million distinct CDR3 sequences, 35% to 45% recorded once. Sequenced sample: blood. These receptors came from a woman aged 18-35 years in good health. Each CDR3 is given with its conserved first and last residue. Each record gives: CDR3 length, V gene, clone size, D gene, J gene, CDR3 DNA, CDR3 protein. D genes are given only for firm matches. Clone size is shown for a subset of rows, as once, few, many or a class of expanded clone.

length: 15
V: TRBV13
size: few
D: -
J: TRBJ2-1
DNA: TGTGCCAGCAGCTTAAGGGGGGGGCCTGGGAATGAGCAGTTCTTC
CDR3: CASSLRGGPGNEQFF

length: 16
V: TRBV20-1
size: -
D: TRBD1
J: TRBJ2-3
DNA: TGCAGTGCTAGAGATGTACGGGGACAGCCCACAGATACGCAGTATTTT
CDR3: CSARDVRGQPTDTQYF

length: 15
V: TRBV20-1
size: -
D: TRBD1
J: TRBJ2-3
DNA: TGCAGTGCTTTCCGGGACAGGGGGCTCCCAGATACGCAGTATTTT
CDR3: CSAFRDRGLPDTQYF

length: 13
V: TRBV6-5
size: -
D: -
J: TRBJ2-7
DNA: TGTGCCAGCAGTCCCAAAGTCCGTTACGAGCAGTACTTC
CDR3: CASSPKVRYEQYF

length: 11
V: TRBV10-3
size: few
D: -
J: TRBJ2-5
DNA: TGTGCCATCGGGTACCAAGAGACCCAGTACTTC
CDR3: CAIGYQETQYF

length: 15
V: TRBV20-1
size: -
D: TRBD1
J: TRBJ1-2
DNA: TGCAGTGCTAGCAAGTCGACAGGGTCGGACTATGGCTACACCTTC
CDR3: CSASKSTGSDYGYTF

length: 17
V: TRBV7-2
size: few
D: -
J: TRBJ2-6
DNA: TGTGCCAGCAGCTTACAGGGGCTCGCCGTTGGGGCCAACGTCCTGACTTTC
CDR3: CASSLQGLAVGANVLTF

length: 14
V: TRBV5-6
size: few
D: -
J: TRBJ2-3
DNA: TGTGCCAGCAGCTTTTCGACGGACGGGGATACGCAGTATTTT
CDR3: CASSFSTDGDTQYF

length: 14
V: TRBV18
size: -
D: -
J: TRBJ1-2
DNA: TGTGCCAGCTCACCACCGAGTCAGAACTATGGCTACACCTTC
CDR3: CASSPPSQNYGYTF

length: 14
V: TRBV20-1
size: few
D: TRBD1
J: TRBJ2-7
DNA: TGCAGTGCTTTAGACAGGGGGACCTCCTACGAGCAGTACTTC
CDR3: CSALDRGTSYEQYF

length: 15
V: TRBV20-1
size: -
D: -
J: TRBJ2-3
DNA: TGCAGTGCTAGCGGGGGGCTCAAGTTGACAGATACGCAGTATTTT
CDR3: CSASGGLKLTDTQYF

length: 15
V: TRBV6-5
size: -
D: TRBD2
J: TRBJ2-3
DNA: TGTGCCAGCATCAGGCTAGCGGGAGGTGGGGATACGCAGTATTTT
CDR3: CASIRLAGGGDTQYF

length: 15
V: TRBV20-1
size: -
D: -
J: TRBJ2-1
DNA: TGCAGTGCTCGCTCCGGGTCGAGCTCCTACAATGAGCAGTTCTTC
CDR3: CSARSGSSSYNEQFF

length: 16
V: TRBV7-2
size: -
D: -
J: TRBJ2-7
DNA: TGTGCCAGCAGCCCATTGGCGGGACTCTATCTCTACGAGCAGTACTTC
CDR3: CASSPLAGLYLYEQYF

length: 15
V: TRBV12-3/TRBV12-4
size: -
D: -
J: TRBJ2-1
DNA: TGTGCCAGCAGTTTTCAGCCGCTCTCCTACAATGAGCAGTTCTTC
CDR3: CASSFQPLSYNEQFF

length: 15
V: TRBV7-2
size: -
D: TRBD2
J: TRBJ2-1
DNA: TGTGCCAGCAGCTTTATGGGACTAGCGGGAACTGAGCAGTTCTTC
CDR3: CASSFMGLAGTEQFF

length: 15
V: TRBV6-2/TRBV6-3
size: few
D: TRBD2
J: TRBJ2-1
DNA: TGTGCCAGCAGGGATAGCGGGGAGGGGGACAATGAGCAGTTCTTC
CDR3: CASRDSGEGDNEQFF

length: 14
V: TRBV9
size: -
D: TRBD2
J: TRBJ2-7
DNA: TGTGCCAGCAGCGTACAAGCGGGGGTCGACGAGCAGTACTTC
CDR3: CASSVQAGVDEQYF

length: 15
V: TRBV7-2
size: few
D: -
J: TRBJ2-5
DNA: TGTGCCAGCAAACGCTCTGGAGGGCGGGAAGAGACCCAGTACTTC
CDR3: CASKRSGGREETQYF

length: 14
V: TRBV4-1
size: -
D: -
J: TRBJ2-5
DNA: TGCGCCAGCAGCCAATGGGGATTAGCAGAGACCCAGTACTTC
CDR3: CASSQWGLAETQYF

length: 14
V: TRBV30
size: -
D: -
J: TRBJ1-1
DNA: TGTGCCTGGAGGGACAGCCCGGCTGGCACTGAAGCTTTCTTT
CDR3: CAWRDSPAGTEAFF